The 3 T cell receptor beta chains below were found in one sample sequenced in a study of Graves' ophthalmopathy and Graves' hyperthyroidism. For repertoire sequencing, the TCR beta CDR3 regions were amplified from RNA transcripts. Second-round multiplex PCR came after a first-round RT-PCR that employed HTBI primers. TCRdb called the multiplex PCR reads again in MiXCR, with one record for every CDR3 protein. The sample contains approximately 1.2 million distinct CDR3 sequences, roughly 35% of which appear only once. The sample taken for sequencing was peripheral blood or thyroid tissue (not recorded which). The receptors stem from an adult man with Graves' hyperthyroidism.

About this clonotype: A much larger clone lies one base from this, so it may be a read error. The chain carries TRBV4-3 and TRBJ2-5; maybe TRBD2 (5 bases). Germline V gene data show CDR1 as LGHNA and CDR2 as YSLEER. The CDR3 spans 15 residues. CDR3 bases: TGCGCCAGCAGCCAAGATCGGGGTGCAGGAGAGGCCCAGTACTTC. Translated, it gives CASSQDRGAGEAQYF.

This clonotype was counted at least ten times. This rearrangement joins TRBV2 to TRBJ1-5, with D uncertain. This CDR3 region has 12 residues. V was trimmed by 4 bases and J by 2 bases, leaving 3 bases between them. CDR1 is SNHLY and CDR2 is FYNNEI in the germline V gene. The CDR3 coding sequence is TGTGCCAGCAGTGTGGGCAATCAGCCCCAGCATTTT. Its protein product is CASSVGNQPQHF.

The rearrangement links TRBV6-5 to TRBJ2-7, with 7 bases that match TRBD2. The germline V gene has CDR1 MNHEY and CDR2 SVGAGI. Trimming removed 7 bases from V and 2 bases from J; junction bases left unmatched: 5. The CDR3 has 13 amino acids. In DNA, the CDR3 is TGTGCCAGCACGGGGGGTTGGGCCTACGAGCAGTACTTC. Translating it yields CASTGGWAYEQYF.